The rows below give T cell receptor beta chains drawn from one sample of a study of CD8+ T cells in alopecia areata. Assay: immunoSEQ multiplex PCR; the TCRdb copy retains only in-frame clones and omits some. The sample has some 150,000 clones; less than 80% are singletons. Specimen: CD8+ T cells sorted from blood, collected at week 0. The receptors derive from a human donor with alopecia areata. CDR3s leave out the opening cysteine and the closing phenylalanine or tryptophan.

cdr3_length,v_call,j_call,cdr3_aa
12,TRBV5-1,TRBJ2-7,ASRIWGVADEQY
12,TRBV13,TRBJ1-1,ASSPPSSRTEAF
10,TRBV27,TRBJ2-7,ASSPGLTEQY
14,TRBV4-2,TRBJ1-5,ASSQEQGAGDQPQH
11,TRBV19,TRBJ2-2,ASSIVPAGELF
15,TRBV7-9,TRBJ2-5,ASSSLKTGQGQETQY
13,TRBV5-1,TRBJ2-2,ASSQEGQTTGELF
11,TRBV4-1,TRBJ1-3,ASSVRLGNTIY
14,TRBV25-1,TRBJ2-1,ASSEWEGSSYNEQF
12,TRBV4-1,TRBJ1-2,ASSQQGRTVSYT
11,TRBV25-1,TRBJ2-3,ASSGGAPDTQY
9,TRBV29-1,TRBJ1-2,SVTSDSGYT
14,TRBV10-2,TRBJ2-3,ASSEVLAGVTDTQY
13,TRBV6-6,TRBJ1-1,ASRDWGQGDTEAF
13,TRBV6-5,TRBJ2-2,ASSYSGQLTGELF
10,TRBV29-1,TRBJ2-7,SAGQGINEQY
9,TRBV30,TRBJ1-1,ACQLNTEAF
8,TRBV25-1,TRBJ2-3,ASSRDTQY
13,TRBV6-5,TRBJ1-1,ASTTRGPGGAEAF
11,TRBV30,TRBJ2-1,AWSVAGGNEQF
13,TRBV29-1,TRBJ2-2,SVEGTGGASGELF
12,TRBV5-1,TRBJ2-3,ASTEDRGPDTQY
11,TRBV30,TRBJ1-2,AWIGRTGDGYT
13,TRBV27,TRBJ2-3,ASSPRPSSTDTQY
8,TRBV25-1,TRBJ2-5,ASRQETQY
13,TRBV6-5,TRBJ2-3,ASRPRDRARDTQY